A single sample is the source of the 7 T cell receptor beta chains below, sequenced in a study of chemoradiotherapy in HPV16-positive cancers. Libraries were prepared by immunoSEQ multiplex PCR; TCRdb keeps only in-frame clonotypes and omits some of them. The sample lists approximately 8,400 clones; more than 75% were seen once. This material was collected from a patient who underwent chemoradiotherapy. These receptor sequences come from a human donor with HPV-associated anogenital cancer.

The V call is TRBV4-2, the J call TRBJ1-2; the D is unclear. The germline V gene has CDR1 LGHNA and CDR2 YNFKEQ. The CDR3 is 16 residues long. Trimming took 2 bases from V and 4 from J, leaving 17 bases between them. The CDR3 nucleotides read TGTGCCAGCAGCCAAAATCCTGGCCGGGATTTCTATGGCTACACCTTC. Its protein is CASSQNPGRDFYGYTF.

This clone showed up just a few times. This chain links TRBV5-1 with TRBJ1-1; the D is unclear. The CDR3 extends over 12 amino acids. Germline V gives CDR1 SGHRS, CDR2 YFSETQ. The germline V and J ends were trimmed by 1 base and 11 bases, with 12 bases remaining between them. The CDR3 protein is CASSLSGREAFF. CDR3 in DNA: TGCGCCAGCAGCTTGTCAGGCAGAGAGGCTTTCTTT.

This chain joins TRBV28 and TRBJ2-4; D unclear. V was trimmed by 5 bases and J by 6 bases, leaving 17 bases between them. Germline V gene sequence: CDR1 MDHEN, CDR2 SYDVKM. The CDR3 length is 15 residues. CDR3 nucleotide sequence: TGTGCCAGCAGTGCCCTTACGGCTGAGAGAAACATTCAGTACTTC. Translating gives CASSALTAERNIQYF.

V gene TRBV11-3 combines with J gene TRBJ2-7; no firm D call. The CDR3 runs to 11 residues. Germline V gene lookup returns CDR1 SGHNT and CDR2 YENEEA. Trimming took 4 bases from V and 4 from J, leaving 5 bases between them. The CDR3 loop is CASSCHYEQYF. CDR3 sequence (DNA): TGTGCCAGCAGCTGCCATTACGAGCAGTACTTC.

This clone was recorded only once. The chain carries TRBV25-1 and TRBJ1-2, with D unclear. V was pared by 3 bases and J by 4 bases, with 6 bases between. Germline-derived CDR1 and CDR2 are MGHDK and SYGVNS. The CDR3 totals 12 residues. The CDR3 DNA reads TGTGCCAGCAGTGACGGACTCTATGGCTACACCTTC. It is translated as CASSDGLYGYTF.

The genes are TRBV5-1 and TRBJ1-4; D not certain. Trimming stripped 6 bases from V and 6 bases from J, with 18 bases between. The CDR3 is made up of 15 amino acids. In germline, CDR1 is SGHRS, CDR2 YFSETQ. The CDR3 spells CASTAGGGDHEKLFF. For the CDR3, the DNA is TGCGCCAGCACCGCGGGAGGAGGAGACCATGAAAAACTGTTTTTT.

This chain uses TRBV19 with TRBJ1-1; tentative D call: TRBD1 (6 bases). The length of the CDR3 is 12 residues. The germline V and J ends were trimmed by 10 bases and 4 bases, with 13 bases remaining between them. Germline V gives CDR1 LNHDA, CDR2 SQIVND (reference sequence). CDR3 in DNA: TGTGCCACCAAGGGGGTGGCCACTGAAGCTTTCTTT. Amino acids: CATKGVATEAFF. The entire variable domain, with the rest obtained from reference TRBV19 and TRBJ1-1, is as follows: DGGITQSPKYLFRKEGQNVTLSCEQNLNHDAMYWYRQDPGQGLRLIYYSQIVNDFQKGDIAEGYSVSREKKESFPLTVTSAQKNPTAFYLCATKGVATEAFFGQGTRLTVV.